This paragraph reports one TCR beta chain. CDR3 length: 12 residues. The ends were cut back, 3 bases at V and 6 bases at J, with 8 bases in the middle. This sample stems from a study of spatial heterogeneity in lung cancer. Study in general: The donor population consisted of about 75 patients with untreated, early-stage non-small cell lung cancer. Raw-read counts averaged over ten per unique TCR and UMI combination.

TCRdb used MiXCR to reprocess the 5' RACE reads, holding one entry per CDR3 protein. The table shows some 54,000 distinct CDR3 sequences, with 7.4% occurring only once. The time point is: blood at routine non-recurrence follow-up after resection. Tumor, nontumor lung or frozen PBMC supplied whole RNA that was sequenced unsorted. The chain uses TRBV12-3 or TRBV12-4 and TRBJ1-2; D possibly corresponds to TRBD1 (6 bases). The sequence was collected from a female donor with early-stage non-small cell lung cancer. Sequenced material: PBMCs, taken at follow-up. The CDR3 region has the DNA TGTGCCAGCAGTTTTGCAGGGGATGGCTACACCTTC. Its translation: CASSFAGDGYTF.